The present T cell receptor (beta chain) was sequenced within a study of vaccination and CD4 T cells after COVID-19. Trimming cost V 2 bases and J 4 bases, with 14 bases left between them. This CDR3 is built from 15 residues. CDR1 and CDR2 from the germline V gene are SGHVS and FQNEAQ. This clonotype was counted a few times. Its antigen is currently unknown. The time point was: late sampling 161 to 241 days after vaccination in three convalescent patients. The treatment is: 10-day PBMC culture with coronavirus spike peptide pools or control peptides (ViraFEST assay). The Oncomine TCR Beta short-read assay was applied to DNA of cultured CD4+ T cells. The source of extracted genomic DNA was cultured CD4+ T cells. TCRdb processed the PCR reads anew with MiXCR; each CDR3 protein has one entry. The repertoire holds fewer than 25,000 distinct CDR3 sequences, with about two fifths as singletons.

The sequenced sample was CD4+ T cells from blood, cultured in vitro, obtained about 7 months after SARS-CoV-2 vaccination. The receptor was isolated from a human donor who had recovered from COVID-19. J is TRBJ2-5 and V is TRBV7-8; D might be TRBD1 or TRBD2, each matching 6 bases. The CDR3 loop reads CASSLKLGGRETQYF. The CDR3 region has the DNA TGTGCCAGCAGCTTAAAGTTGGGGGGCCGAGAGACCCAGTACTTC. The entire variable domain, with the rest obtained from reference TRBV7-8 and TRBJ2-5, is as follows: GAGVSQSPRYKVAKRGQDVALRCDPISGHVSLFWYQQALGQGPEFLTYFQNEAQLDKSGLPSDRFFAERPEGSVSTLKIQRTQQEDSAVYLCASSLKLGGRETQYFGPGTRLLVL.